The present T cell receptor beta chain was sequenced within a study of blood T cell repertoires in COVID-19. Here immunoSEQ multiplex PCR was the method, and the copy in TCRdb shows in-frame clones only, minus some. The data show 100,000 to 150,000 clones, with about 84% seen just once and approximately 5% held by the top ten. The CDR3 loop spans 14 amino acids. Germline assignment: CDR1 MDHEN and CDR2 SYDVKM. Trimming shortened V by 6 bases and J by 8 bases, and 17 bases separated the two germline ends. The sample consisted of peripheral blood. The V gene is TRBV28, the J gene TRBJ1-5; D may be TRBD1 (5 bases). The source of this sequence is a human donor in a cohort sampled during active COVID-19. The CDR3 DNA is TGTGCCAGCAGCTGGGACTCCATTGTGGAGCCCCAGCATTTT. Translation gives CASSWDSIVEPQHF.